The clone carrying this TCR beta chain has a single count. Extracted RNA was reverse transcribed, and the resulting cDNA served as sequencing template. Generated by immunoSEQ multiplex PCR, the TCRdb table keeps only in-frame clones and is missing some. The sample includes 150,000 to 250,000 clones, 58% of them seen just once. The treatment: oral pan-JAK inhibitor, 5-10 mg twice daily. Patients with alopecia areata provided lesional scalp punch biopsies as well as peripheral blood. The CDR3 has 11 residues. Germline lookup yields CDR1 GTSNPN and CDR2 SVGIG (reference sequence). V was trimmed by 4 bases and J by 4 bases, leaving 8 bases between them. This sample stems from a study of CD8+ T cells in alopecia areata.

The sample was CD4+ T cells sorted from blood, taken at week 24, from a patient treated with tofacitinib. The origin of this receptor is a human donor with alopecia areata. The chain combines TRBV30 with TRBJ2-7; D may be TRBD1 (6 bases). In DNA, the CDR3 is TGTGCCTGGATACAGGGATACGAGCAGTACTTC. The encoded protein is CAWIQGYEQYF.